These 24 T cell receptor beta chains originate from one sample sequenced in a study of cytomegalovirus exposure and HLA in healthy donors. The PCR used 60 Vbeta and 13 Jbeta primers. Clones were read by immunoSEQ multiplex PCR, and TCRdb kept only the in-frame ones, dropping some. The table has roughly 140,000 clones, 82% seen once. Sample: PBMCs. The receptors derive from a woman aged 60-70 years in good health and CMV-seropositive.

The J gene is TRBJ1-4, the V gene TRBV28, with D possibly matching TRBD1 (5 bases). The CDR3 consists of 13 residues. Trimming removed 7 bases from V and 3 bases from J, with 9 bases in between. Germline V gene sequence: CDR1 MDHEN, CDR2 SYDVKM. As DNA, the CDR3 is TGTGCCAGCAACGACAGTCCTAATGAAAAACTGTTTTTT. Protein product: CASNDSPNEKLFF.

The chain joins TRBV6-5 to TRBJ2-7; tentative D call: TRBD2 (5 bases). V was pared by 0 bases and J by 0 bases, with 6 bases between. This CDR3 region has 14 residues. Germline V CDR1 and CDR2: MNHEY, SVGAGI. DNA of the CDR3: TGTGCCAGCAGTTACTCGGGGAGCTCCTACGAGCAGTACTTC. Encoded protein: CASSYSGSSYEQYF.

This chain joins TRBV28 and TRBJ1-1, with a tentative D call TRBD1 (5 bases). The ends were cut back, 7 bases at V and 4 bases at J, with 13 bases in the middle. Germline V gene sequence: CDR1 MDHEN, CDR2 SYDVKM. CDR3 length equals 13 residues. This CDR3 is CASTLQGFTEAFF. In DNA form, the CDR3 reads TGTGCCAGCACCCTCCAGGGCTTCACTGAAGCTTTCTTT.

This chain joins TRBV10-3 and TRBJ1-2, with D possibly TRBD1 on 6 matching bases. The CDR3 has 14 residues. V lost 7 bases, J lost 4 bases, and 16 bases lay in between. Germline values: CDR1 ENHRY, CDR2 SYGVKD. The CDR3: CAINRAGEGYGYTF. The CDR3 DNA sequence: TGTGCCATCAATCGGGCAGGGGAGGGCTATGGCTACACCTTC.

This clone was observed a few times. Here the CDR3 reads CASESWAGTSGRSYNEQFF. Written as DNA, the CDR3 is TGTGCCAGCGAGTCTTGGGCCGGGACTAGCGGGAGATCCTACAATGAGCAGTTCTTC. The chain combines TRBV28 with TRBJ2-1; TRBD2 agrees at 14 bases. V dropped 8 bases and J dropped 1; count of bases not matched to a gene: 13. CDR3 length equals 19 residues. Germline CDR1 reads MDHEN; CDR2 reads SYDVKM.

The chain carries TRBV6-6 and TRBJ2-7; 7 nucleotides agree with TRBD1. CDR1 is MNHNY and CDR2 is SVGAGI in the germline V gene (reference sequence). V was pared by 1 base and J by 1 base, with 4 bases of the junction left unmatched. This CDR3 region has 15 residues. CDR3 nucleotides: TGTGCCAGCAGTTACTTCGGGACAGCTTCCTACGAGCAGTACTTC. Protein product: CASSYFGTASYEQYF.

The rearrangement links TRBV11-2 to TRBJ1-2, with D unclear. The CDR3 covers 14 residues. V lost 5 bases, J lost 4 bases, and 14 bases lay in between. The germline V gene encodes CDR1 SGHAT and CDR2 FQNNGV. The CDR3 bases are TGTGCCAGCAGCCCTAGTCGGGGATTCTATGGCTACACCTTC. This encodes CASSPSRGFYGYTF.

The chain employs TRBV7-9 and TRBJ2-1; 10 bases line up with TRBD1. V shed 5 bases and J 12 bases; nucleotides not matched to a gene: 10. CDR1 is SEHNR, CDR2 FQNEAQ, per germline (reference sequence). This CDR3 is built from 14 residues. For the CDR3, the DNA is TGTGCCAGCAGCAGGGGACAGGGGAGTGGACGGCAGTTCTTC. Encoded protein: CASSRGQGSGRQFF.

The genes are TRBV7-2 and TRBJ1-3; the D is unclear. CDR1 is SGHTA and CDR2 is FQGNSA in the germline V gene. V was cut by 5 bases and J by 2 bases, with 13 bases left in between. This CDR3 has 15 amino acids. In nucleotides, the CDR3 is TGTGCCAGCAGCCCCCAGGCGAAGACTGGAAACACCATATATTTT. Its translation is CASSPQAKTGNTIYF. Based on the CDR3 plus reference TRBV7-2 and TRBJ1-3, the full variable domain is GAGVSQSPSNKVTEKGKDVELRCDPISGHTALYWYRQSLGQGLEFLIYFQGNSAPDKSGLPSDRFSAERTGGSVSTLTIQRTQQEDSAVYLCASSPQAKTGNTIYFGEGSWLTVV.

The V and J genes are TRBV15 and TRBJ2-5, with 14 bases that match TRBD2. The J call is uncertain, as TRBJ2-7 better fits the DNA end. Germline V gives CDR1 LNHNV, CDR2 YYDKDF (reference sequence). The CDR3 runs 15 residues. CDR3 bases: TGTGCCACCAGCAGAGGACTAGCGGGAGGGAACGAGCAGTACTTC. This encodes CATSRGLAGGNEQYF.

The chain combines TRBV30 with TRBJ2-6; 9 positions match TRBD1. V was clipped by 5 bases and J by 3 bases; unmatched bases: 5. The CDR3 has 15 residues. The V gene's germline CDR1 is GTSNPN and CDR2 SVGIG (reference sequence). The CDR3 nucleotides read TGTGCCTGGGGGGGACAGGGTAATGGGGCCAACGTCCTGACTTTC. As protein: CAWGGQGNGANVLTF.

The chain is built from TRBV7-2 and TRBJ2-6; 8 bases line up with TRBD1. Germline CDR1 SGHTA, CDR2 FQGNSA. The CDR3 has 17 residues. V dropped 5 bases and J dropped 1; count of bases not matched to a gene: 7. CDR3 amino acids: CASSPDRVGSGANVLTF. The CDR3 DNA sequence: TGTGCCAGCAGCCCGGACAGGGTGGGTTCTGGGGCCAACGTCCTGACTTTC.

The V call is TRBV20-1, the J call TRBJ1-1; D is unclear. The V and J ends lost 4 bases and 11 bases respectively, with 14 bases between them. The CDR3 is 11 residues long. Germline CDR1 reads DFQATT; CDR2 reads SNEGSKA (reference sequence). CDR3 sequence (DNA): TGCAGTGCTACCGCTGCACGAGGGGCTTTCTTT. Translation: CSATAARGAFF.

This sequence joins TRBV7-3 and TRBJ2-1, with TRBD2 matching over 9 bases. Germline V lookup: CDR1 SGHTA, CDR2 FQGTGA. J was trimmed by 9 bases and V by 6 bases; bases with no gene match: 12. The CDR3 is 15 residues long. The CDR3 coding sequence is TGTGCCAGCAGTCCTACGGCGGGAGGGTTAATTGAGCAGTTCTTC. Its protein is CASSPTAGGLIEQFF.

V is TRBV25-1 and J is TRBJ1-6, with D hard to call. The CDR3 totals 15 residues. The V gene's germline CDR1 is MGHDK and CDR2 SYGVNS. V gave up 1 base and J gave up 5 bases, with 9 bases separating them. The DNA of the CDR3 is TGTGCCAGCAGTGAATTTCGGTCGGATAATTCACCCCTCCACTTT. Its translation: CASSEFRSDNSPLHF.

This clone occurred a few times. The chain joins TRBV6-1 to TRBJ2-1, with D hard to call. The germline V gene has CDR1 MNHNS and CDR2 SASEGT. Trimming pared 7 bases from V and 6 bases from J, leaving 13 bases between. This CDR3 has 13 residues. The CDR3 reads CASNDQVSNEQFF. The CDR3 region has the DNA TGTGCCAGCAATGACCAGGTTAGCAATGAGCAGTTCTTC.

This clone occurred once. The chain uses TRBV7-2 and TRBJ2-7, with 13 bases that match TRBD2. Germline-derived CDR1 and CDR2 are SGHTA and FQGNSA. This CDR3 has 16 amino acids. Germline trimming cut 6 bases from V and 7 bases from J; bases unmatched to any gene: 12. CDR3 in DNA: TGTGCCAGCAGACAGGGACTAGCGGGACCCTTTCGGGAGCAGTACTTC. Translating gives CASRQGLAGPFREQYF.

The chain is built from TRBV7-2 and TRBJ1-1, with TRBD1 identical over 9 bases. The junction had 7 bases not matched to a gene; V was cut back by 5 bases and J by 0 bases. The V gene's germline CDR1 is SGHTA and CDR2 FQGNSA. This CDR3 spans 16 amino acids. CDR3 amino acids: CASSTTGGWMNTEAFF. Written as DNA, the CDR3 is TGTGCCAGCAGCACGACAGGGGGGTGGATGAACACTGAAGCTTTCTTT. The full variable domain, with the rest looked up from reference TRBV7-2 and TRBJ1-1, is GAGVSQSPSNKVTEKGKDVELRCDPISGHTALYWYRQSLGQGLEFLIYFQGNSAPDKSGLPSDRFSAERTGGSVSTLTIQRTQQEDSAVYLCASSTTGGWMNTEAFFGQGTRLTVV.

The chain couples TRBV19 to TRBJ1-3, with a tentative D call TRBD1 (5 bases). Per germline, CDR1 LNHDA and CDR2 SQIVND (reference sequence). V was pared by 3 bases and J by 0 bases, with 9 bases between. There are 15 residues in the CDR3. The CDR3 DNA sequence: TGTGCCAGTAGTATGAACAGGAACTCTGGAAACACCATATATTTT. Protein sequence: CASSMNRNSGNTIYF.

The chain uses TRBV28 and TRBJ2-7; TRBD2 matches 8 bases. J was trimmed by 4 bases and V by 6 bases; bases with no gene match: 11. Per germline, CDR1 MDHEN and CDR2 SYDVKM. The CDR3 is made up of 15 amino acids. CDR3 residues: CASRTESSGIYEQYF. For the CDR3, the DNA is TGTGCCAGCAGAACTGAGAGTAGCGGGATTTACGAGCAGTACTTC.

The CDR3 sequence is CASSTPGTVTNTQYF. The DNA of the CDR3 is TGTGCCAGTAGTACACCCGGGACAGTTACCAATACGCAGTATTTT. J is TRBJ2-3 and V is TRBV19; 7 positions agree with TRBD1. Germline CDR1 and CDR2: LNHDA and SQIVND (reference sequence). J lost 7 bases, V lost 4 bases, and 11 bases had no gene match. The CDR3 runs 15 residues.

The DNA for the CDR3 is TGTGCCAGCTCACCCCGGGGAGCCACAGATACGCAGTATTTT. Translated, it gives CASSPRGATDTQYF. The rearrangement uses TRBV18 and TRBJ2-3; D possibly corresponds to TRBD2 (5 bases). V was cut by 3 bases and J by 2 bases, with 9 bases left in between. CDR1 and CDR2 from the germline V gene are KGHSH and LQKENI. The CDR3 length is 14 residues.

The chain recombines TRBV27 with TRBJ2-1; D might be TRBD1 (5 bases). The ends were cut back, 5 bases at V and 9 bases at J, with 17 bases in the middle. Germline V CDR1 and CDR2: MNHEY, SMNVEV (reference sequence). CDR3 size: 14 residues. The CDR3 loop reads CASSDSSRWVEQFF. For the CDR3, the DNA is TGTGCCAGCAGTGACAGTAGCCGGTGGGTTGAGCAGTTCTTC.

The genes are TRBV13 and TRBJ2-5; 10 bases match TRBD2. The V segment lost 1 base and the J segment 5 bases; nucleotides outside the gene matches: 1. Germline V gene lookup returns CDR1 PRHDT and CDR2 FYEKMQ (reference sequence). The CDR3 is made up of 14 amino acids. CDR3 DNA: TGTGCCAGCAGCTTAGCTAGCGGGAGTGAGACCCAGTACTTC. Translated, it gives CASSLASGSETQYF. Full variable domain (remainder filled in from reference TRBV13 and TRBJ2-5): AAGVIQSPRHLIKEKRETATLKCYPIPRHDTVYWYQQGPGQDPQFLISFYEKMQSDKGSIPDRFSAQQFSDYHSELNMSSLELGDSALYFCASSLASGSETQYFGPGTRLLVL.